The entry below gives a single TCR beta chain sequence along with its context. The PCR contained 60 Vbeta and 13 Jbeta primers. This table comes from immunoSEQ multiplex PCR, and its TCRdb copy is limited to in-frame clones, with some not included. This table has roughly 120,000 clones, about 86% appearing once. This record comes from a study of cytomegalovirus exposure and HLA in healthy donors. Overall study context: A prior analysis found about 120 million unique TCR beta sequences from approximately 200 million T cells.

This clonotype was sampled from a woman in her thirties in good health and CMV-seronegative. The sequencing sample was made of PBMCs.

The CDR3 DNA sequence: TGTGCCAGCACAACGAGAACAGATACGCAGTATTTT. As protein: CASTTRTDTQYF. The chain carries TRBV28 and TRBJ2-3; no clear D gene. The CDR3 is made up of 12 amino acids. V gave up 7 bases and J gave up 3 bases, with 8 bases separating them. CDR1 MDHEN and CDR2 SYDVKM come from the germline V gene.